Only a few counts were recorded for the clone carrying this T cell receptor beta chain. Its antigen is not identified. TCRdb used MiXCR to reprocess the 5' RACE reads, holding one entry per CDR3 protein. The table records a few hundred thousand distinct CDR3 sequences, roughly 9.7% of them present only once. The data derive from a study of identical twins. Findings and caveats of the study: Modeled out-of-frame TCR alpha sharing in monozygotic twins fell below observed levels. Twins showed weaker excess sharing in their beta out-of-frame sequences.

The data also belong to a second study, concerning yellow fever vaccine responses in identical twins.

Sequencing was performed on CD8+ T cells sorted from blood. The sequence derives from a woman between 18 and 30 years old in good health.

The CDR3 region is CASSRARFYEQYF. Here the CDR3 DNA reads TGTGCCAGCAGCCGGGCCAGGTTCTACGAGCAGTACTTC. The chain joins TRBV14 to TRBJ2-7; D not resolved. V was pared by 4 bases and J by 3 bases, with 10 bases between. CDR3 size: 13 residues. From germline, CDR1 is SGHDN and CDR2 FVKESK.